This T cell receptor (beta chain) was obtained from a study of blood T cell repertoires in COVID-19 (TCRdb year 2020). Background for the entire study: Samples from collaborators originated in the United States, Italy and Spain and spanned both the acute and convalescent phases of COVID-19. Where HLA class I and class II types were available, the types were taken from metadata supplied by the sample provider, not from assay-based typing. The repertoires were made available in a free public database intended to serve as a resource for research on the immune response to SARS-CoV-2. The material from the prospective study consisted of cDNA or gDNA derived from T cells, B-cell-depleted T cells, or PBMCs. The samples were drawn from the first 160 participants of the ongoing ImmuneRACE study and from 950 to 1,500 subjects provided by 6 global collaborators. The sample metadata nearly always contained a de-identified subject ID, COVID-19 status, age in years and sex. Deeply sampled blood TCRbeta repertoires from subjects exposed to, actively infected with, or recovered from COVID-19 were included in the dataset.

As for this clone: Its antigen remains undetermined. No much larger clonotype is one base removed from it; base qualities were not supplied.

V is pruned by 6 bases and J by 1 base, leaving 3 bases of the junction without a gene match. The CDR3 runs 13 residues from the cysteine to the phenylalanine. Kept here is only the CDR3 DNA, which spans 39 bases and is read in frame from base 1. The germline V gene provides CDR1 MNHEY and CDR2 SVGAGI. Participants in the prospective study were enrolled through a virtual design, were aged about 18 to 90 years, and lived in 24 United States geographic areas. In the prospective study, cohorts were assigned on the basis of participant-reported clinical history obtained from a screening survey and a study questionnaire. ImmuneRACE Cohort 3 recovered participants were defined by two consecutive negative NP/OP PCR tests, healthcare professional clearance, or symptom resolution. Each participant in the prospective study had whole blood, serum and a nasopharyngeal or oropharyngeal swab collected by mobile phlebotomists. Participants in the prospective study had the option to provide additional blood draws and questionnaires over a roughly 2-month period. Blood samples from the prospective study were shipped frozen or at room temperature prior to DNA extraction.

TCRbeta CDR3 regions were amplified from genomic DNA using the immunoSEQ Assay, a bias-controlled multiplex PCR. The authors' analysis ran thus. Nucleated cell counts per sample were estimated from amplification of reference gene primers within the assay. To quantify the absolute abundance of each unique TCRbeta CDR3 rearrangement, sequence reads were collapsed and filtered. For each sample, productive Simpson clonality was calculated as the square root of Simpson's diversity index over productive rearrangements. Imported from immuneACCESS, the table was reduced by TCRdb to in-frame sequences with V and J called. These copies leave out some clones; in studies compared against another copy, an unresolved V gene accounts for under half, and the cause of the remainder is not known. D and trimming come from the DNA, and the V and J calls and clone size come from that table. The sample data list almost 400,000 clones, and about nine tenths of these were observed just once. In total, the top ten clones hold around 1.7% of the sample.

General findings and caveats noted by the study authors: The amount of clinical and demographic metadata varied by source and participant and was provided uncurated.

Sequenced material: PBMCs or T cells enriched from blood (not recorded which). The chain is made from TRBV6-5 and TRBJ2-7; TRBD1 lines up with 7 middle nucleotides. This clonotype originated in a woman aged 25-40 years who had recovered from COVID-19. CDR3 loop: CASSVGQSYEQYF. The sequenced DNA: TGTGCCAGCAGCGTGGGACAGTCCTACGAGCAGTACTTC.